This T cell receptor beta chain was recorded in a study of cytomegalovirus exposure and HLA in healthy donors. This clone was observed a single time. What it binds is not known. Losses at the gene ends were 4 bases for V and 3 bases for J; bases not matched to a gene: 5. This CDR3 region has 14 residues. Germline V gene data show CDR1 as MNHEY and CDR2 as SVGAGI. TCRdb's copy holds only in-frame clones and misses some; the assay was immunoSEQ multiplex PCR. Seen here are some 140,000 clones, approximately 87% observed once, and the top ten hold 2.9%. General observations from the study: Subsequent analysis showed first-cohort TCR clusters tending to co-occur in roughly 130 validation repertoires. Most TCRs appeared rarely, but some public TCRs recurred in many donors.

The genes are TRBV6-5 and TRBJ2-5; 7 bases agree with TRBD2. The sequence came from a man aged 18 to 29 in good health and CMV-seronegative. The specimen was PBMCs. CDR3 nucleotides: TGTGCCAGCAGTTTCTGGGGGGGGAAAGAGACCCAGTACTTC. Protein sequence: CASSFWGGKETQYF.